These T cell receptor beta chains were read from a single sample in a study of blood T cell repertoires in COVID-19. Some clones are missing from TCRdb's copy, which holds only in-frame ones; the method was immunoSEQ multiplex PCR. The data hold about 270,000 clones, with around nine tenths observed a single time. Sample: peripheral blood. These receptors all stem from a woman in her sixties or seventies who had recovered from COVID-19. CDR3s include the opening cysteine and the closing phenylalanine or tryptophan. D genes are given only for firm matches. Rows may omit the clone size; those that give it use once, few, many or a size class.

j_call,v_call,clone_size,d_call,cdr3_aa,cdr3_nt
TRBJ1-1,TRBV28,many,NA,CASSYLLMGGKKKNTEAFF,TGTGCCAGCAGTTACCTACTGATGGGGGGAAAAAAAAAGAACACTGAAGCTTTCTTT
TRBJ2-3,TRBV4-2,NA,NA,CASSQEGSGSDTQYF,TGTGCCAGCAGCCAAGAGGGTAGCGGATCAGATACGCAGTATTTT
TRBJ2-2,TRBV2,NA,TRBD2,CASRGPAGGHTGELFF,TGTGCCAGCAGGGGCCCAGCGGGGGGGCACACCGGGGAGCTGTTTTTT
TRBJ2-5,TRBV6-6,NA,TRBD1,CASSPRTDRDQETQYF,TGTGCCAGCAGTCCTAGAACGGACAGGGACCAAGAGACCCAGTACTTC
TRBJ1-1,TRBV29-1,NA,NA,CSVEGSGTEAFF,TGCAGCGTTGAAGGGTCGGGCACTGAAGCTTTCTTT
TRBJ2-3,TRBV7-2,NA,NA,CASSLYPGGTQYF,TGTGCCAGCAGCTTATATCCCGGGGGTACGCAGTATTTT
TRBJ2-6,TRBV5-8,NA,NA,CASSLLAVGANVLTF,TGTGCCAGCAGCCTCTTGGCAGTTGGGGCCAACGTCCTGACTTTC
TRBJ2-5,TRBV3-1/TRBV3-2,NA,NA,CASSQDLNRDFLETQYF,TGTGCCAGCAGCCAAGATCTCAACCGGGACTTTCTAGAGACCCAGTACTTC
TRBJ1-1,TRBV14,NA,NA,CASKDHIGEVRPEAFF,TGTGCCAGCAAGGATCACATAGGGGAAGTACGTCCTGAAGCTTTCTTT
TRBJ2-1,TRBV7-3,few,TRBD2,CASSPGLAAHNEQFF,TGTGCCAGCAGCCCGGGACTAGCGGCTCACAATGAGCAGTTCTTC
TRBJ2-4,TRBV7-8,NA,NA,CASSSPLGALAKNIQYF,TGTGCCAGCAGTTCCCCCCTAGGCGCCCTAGCCAAAAACATTCAGTACTTC
TRBJ1-3,TRBV7-8,NA,TRBD1,CASSPRTGGVFGNTIYF,TGTGCCAGCAGCCCCAGGACAGGGGGTGTTTTTGGAAACACCATATATTTT
TRBJ2-2,TRBV5-1,NA,TRBD1,CASSLEGQGNTGELFF,TGCGCCAGCAGCTTGGAGGGACAGGGTAACACCGGGGAGCTGTTTTTT
TRBJ1-1,TRBV9,NA,NA,CASSSAGANTEAFF,TGTGCCAGCAGTTCGGCAGGGGCAAACACTGAAGCTTTCTTT
TRBJ1-2,TRBV2,NA,TRBD1,CASRETGVRGYGYTF,TGTGCCAGCAGGGAGACAGGGGTGAGAGGGTATGGCTACACCTTC
TRBJ2-3,TRBV11-2,NA,NA,CASSFITGGPGGTQYF,TGTGCCAGCAGCTTTATCACCGGGGGGCCCGGTGGAACGCAGTATTTT
TRBJ1-5,TRBV2,NA,NA,CASTKEREPQHF,TGTGCCAGCACCAAAGAGAGGGAGCCCCAGCATTTT
TRBJ1-1,TRBV6-5,NA,NA,CASSYPRQAINTEAFF,TGTGCCAGCAGTTACCCGAGACAGGCGATAAACACTGAAGCTTTCTTT
TRBJ1-5,TRBV5-6,many,TRBD1,CASSNLRGRNQPQHF,TGTGCCAGCAGCAACCTAAGGGGGCGGAATCAGCCCCAGCATTTT
TRBJ1-3,TRBV7-9,few,NA,CASSLFLENTIYF,TGTGCCAGCAGCTTATTCTTAGAAAACACCATATATTTT
TRBJ2-2,TRBV13,NA,TRBD2,CASSSSRGTNTGELFF,TGTGCCAGCAGCTCCTCGCGGGGGACGAACACCGGGGAGCTGTTTTTT
TRBJ2-2,TRBV19,once,NA,CASSISGQVFLGELFF,TGTGCCAGTAGTATTTCAGGACAAGTTTTCCTCGGGGAGCTGTTTTTT
TRBJ2-2,TRBV4-3,once,TRBD2,CASSQALYAGGSTGELFF,TGCGCCAGCAGCCAAGCCCTTTATGCGGGGGGTAGCACCGGGGAGCTGTTTTTT
TRBJ1-1,TRBV29-1,NA,TRBD1,CSAKDRLNTEAFF,TGCAGCGCTAAGGACAGGTTGAACACTGAAGCTTTCTTT
TRBJ1-5,TRBV28,few,NA,CASRPYGTSNQPQHF,TGTGCCAGCAGGCCTTACGGGACAAGCAATCAGCCCCAGCATTTT
TRBJ2-3,TRBV4-2,NA,TRBD2,CASSQEGASSPVGAGGGDTQYF,TGTGCCAGCAGCCAAGAAGGCGCCTCGAGTCCCGTCGGAGCGGGGGGTGGGGATACGCAGTATTTT
TRBJ2-2,TRBV12-2,NA,NA,CASRLVSLPRGRWTGELFF,TGTGCAAGTCGATTAGTATCCCTCCCGAGGGGGCGTTGGACCGGGGAGCTGTTTTTT
TRBJ2-7,TRBV6-5,NA,TRBD1,CASLQGVNGYEQYF,TGTGCCAGCTTACAGGGGGTAAATGGATACGAGCAGTACTTC
TRBJ1-5,TRBV3-1/TRBV3-2,NA,NA,CASSQLNQPQHF,TGTGCCAGCAGCCAACTAAATCAGCCCCAGCATTTT
TRBJ2-3,TRBV7-9,NA,NA,CASSLTTSTDTQYF,TGTGCCAGCAGCCTAACGACTTCCACAGATACGCAGTATTTT
TRBJ1-6,TRBV7-2,NA,NA,CASSIYRGWDSPLHF,TGTGCCAGCAGCATCTACCGGGGTTGGGATTCACCCCTCCACTTT
TRBJ1-5,TRBV12-2,NA,NA,CASRYDGTGQRRIPNQPQHF,TGTGCAAGTCGCTATGACGGGACAGGGCAGCGCCGAATACCCAATCAGCCCCAGCATTTT
TRBJ1-5,TRBV5-1,NA,NA,CASSLVGAYSNQPQHF,TGCGCCAGCAGCTTGGTAGGAGCTTATAGCAATCAGCCCCAGCATTTT
TRBJ1-6,TRBV19,NA,TRBD1,CASSAHDRGPVAPLHF,TGTGCCAGTAGTGCCCACGACAGGGGGCCTGTCGCTCCCCTCCACTTT
TRBJ2-7,TRBV5-6,once,TRBD1,CASSWTGGDYEQYF,TGTGCCAGCAGCTGGACAGGGGGGGACTACGAGCAGTACTTC
TRBJ2-7,TRBV5-1,NA,NA,CATRQGPQFSYEQYF,TGCGCCACCAGGCAGGGGCCCCAATTTTCCTACGAGCAGTACTTC
TRBJ1-4,TRBV5-1,NA,TRBD1,CASSRGTATNEKLFF,TGCGCCAGCAGCCGAGGGACAGCAACTAATGAAAAACTGTTTTTT
TRBJ1-1,TRBV6-5,NA,NA,CASSYNRETEAFF,TGTGCCAGCAGTTATAACAGGGAAACTGAAGCTTTCTTT
TRBJ1-3,TRBV6-2/TRBV6-3,NA,NA,CASSRIRQPSGNTIYF,TGTGCCAGCAGTCGCATCAGACAGCCCTCTGGAAACACCATATATTTT
TRBJ2-7,TRBV5-8,NA,NA,CASSAYYEQYF,TGTGCCAGCAGCGCGTACTACGAGCAGTACTTC
TRBJ1-6,TRBV19,NA,TRBD1,CASPKPGQGRYNSPLHF,TGTGCCAGCCCCAAGCCCGGACAGGGAAGGTATAATTCACCCCTCCACTTT
TRBJ1-2,TRBV5-4,NA,NA,CASSLPSRGTYGYTF,TGTGCCAGCAGCTTGCCGTCCAGGGGAACCTATGGCTACACCTTC
TRBJ1-5,TRBV11-2,NA,NA,CASSLAGDNQPQHF,TGTGCCAGCAGCCTAGCGGGGGATAATCAGCCCCAGCATTTT
TRBJ1-6,TRBV7-3,NA,TRBD1,CASSLRSRGQGEFRNSPLHF,TGTGCCAGCAGCTTAAGGTCTCGAGGACAGGGCGAGTTCCGAAATTCACCCCTCCACTTT
TRBJ2-7,TRBV18,NA,TRBD1,CASSLSGTGGEQYF,TGTGCCAGCTCACTTTCCGGGACAGGGGGCGAGCAGTACTTC
TRBJ2-7,TRBV11-2,NA,NA,CASSLLGSSYEQYF,TGTGCCAGCAGCTTACTGGGGAGCTCCTACGAGCAGTACTTC
TRBJ1-5,TRBV4-1,once,NA,CASSPLGRGGNQPQHF,TGCGCCAGCAGCCCTTTAGGCAGGGGTGGCAATCAGCCCCAGCATTTT
TRBJ2-6,TRBV6-2/TRBV6-3,once,NA,CASSRPPQRTGSGANVLTF,TGTGCCAGCAGTAGGCCCCCCCAGAGGACGGGGTCTGGGGCCAACGTCCTGACTTTC